The source of this TCR beta chain is a study of cytomegalovirus exposure and HLA in healthy donors. The PCR used 60 Vbeta and 13 Jbeta primers. Profiling relied on immunoSEQ multiplex PCR, and the TCRdb table lists in-frame clones only, not all of them. The sample has about 110,000 clones, 75% to 85% seen once. The germline V gene has CDR1 LNHDA and CDR2 SQIVND (reference sequence). This CDR3 has 17 amino acids. J was trimmed by 4 bases and V by 2 bases; bases with no gene match: 10. The receptor was isolated from a man in his thirties or forties in good health and CMV-seronegative. Sequencing was done on a sample of PBMCs. This chain links TRBV19 with TRBJ1-5; 8 bases fit TRBD1. This CDR3 is CASSIWGGRGLNQPQHF. CDR3 coding DNA: TGTGCCAGTAGTATATGGGGGGGCAGGGGGCTTAATCAGCCCCAGCATTTT. The entire variable domain, with the rest obtained from reference TRBV19 and TRBJ1-5, is as follows: DGGITQSPKYLFRKEGQNVTLSCEQNLNHDAMYWYRQDPGQGLRLIYYSQIVNDFQKGDIAEGYSVSREKKESFPLTVTSAQKNPTAFYLCASSIWGGRGLNQPQHFGDGTRLSIL.